This T cell receptor beta chain was profiled in a study of control samples from healthy donors and cancer patients. Assay used: immunoSEQ multiplex PCR; TCRdb lists only in-frame clones, some missing. The table shows tens of thousands of clones, with approximately 84% occurring only once. CDR3 size: 15 residues. CDR1 and CDR2 (germline): KGHSH, LQKENI. Trimming removed 8 bases at V and 3 bases at J, with 17 bases between. Sequences were obtained from PBMCs. The source is an older man with lung cancer. The chain recombines TRBV18 with TRBJ2-4, with D perhaps TRBD2 (5 bases). The CDR3 nucleotides read TGTGCCAGCCACCGGGAAATGGGTGACAAAAACATTCAGTACTTC. Protein sequence: CASHREMGDKNIQYF.